This is a list of T cell receptor beta chains from one sample in a study of response to subunit inactivated influenza vaccine. TCRdb independently ran MiXCR on the RT-PCR reads; one entry per CDR3 protein. The table includes more than 600,000 distinct CDR3 sequences, under 20% detected once. The specimen comprised PBMCs from blood, sampled around 5 days after vaccination. The receptors here all came from a man aged 45-65 years who received an inactivated influenza vaccine. Each CDR3 is given with its conserved first and last residue. Fields, in order: J gene, V gene, D gene, clone size, CDR3 protein, CDR3 DNA. D genes are given only for firm matches. Clone size, where shown, is once, few, many, or a class for clones that have expanded.

j_call: TRBJ2-3
v_call: TRBV7-3
d_call: TRBD2
clone_size: few
cdr3_aa: CASSLTGTKDTQYF
cdr3_nt: TGTGCCAGCAGCTTAACAGGGACTAAAGATACGCAGTATTTT

j_call: TRBJ2-3
v_call: TRBV20-1
d_call: -
clone_size: -
cdr3_aa: CSAPRGDTQYF
cdr3_nt: TGCAGTGCCCCCCGGGGAGATACGCAGTATTTT

j_call: TRBJ1-1
v_call: TRBV6-2/TRBV6-3
d_call: TRBD1
clone_size: few
cdr3_aa: CASSYEAGGGEAFF
cdr3_nt: TGTGCCAGCAGTTACGAAGCAGGGGGTGGTGAAGCTTTCTTT

j_call: TRBJ2-5
v_call: TRBV6-1
d_call: TRBD2
clone_size: few
cdr3_aa: CASRVAGSPEGTQYF
cdr3_nt: TGTGCCAGCAGGGTAGCGGGGTCTCCTGAAGGGACCCAGTACTTC

j_call: TRBJ1-2
v_call: TRBV5-1
d_call: -
clone_size: few
cdr3_aa: CASSFGAATNYGYTF
cdr3_nt: TGCGCCAGCAGCTTCGGGGCAGCTACTAACTATGGCTACACCTTC

j_call: TRBJ2-7
v_call: TRBV4-1
d_call: TRBD1
clone_size: -
cdr3_aa: CASSRIPGTAYEQYF
cdr3_nt: TGCGCCAGCAGCCGGATCCCCGGGACAGCCTACGAGCAGTACTTC

j_call: TRBJ2-1
v_call: TRBV18
d_call: TRBD2
clone_size: many
cdr3_aa: CASLGQQTGLAAPATNNEQFF
cdr3_nt: TGTGCCAGCTTGGGACAGCAAACGGGACTAGCGGCCCCCGCTACGAACAATGAGCAGTTCTTC

j_call: TRBJ2-7
v_call: TRBV5-1
d_call: TRBD2
clone_size: -
cdr3_aa: CASSRTGLASPESYEQYF
cdr3_nt: TGCGCCAGCAGCCGCACGGGACTAGCGTCACCAGAATCCTACGAGCAGTACTTC

j_call: TRBJ2-2
v_call: TRBV5-1
d_call: -
clone_size: -
cdr3_aa: CASSSLGRAGGAVGTGELFF
cdr3_nt: TGCGCCAGCAGCTCACTAGGACGTGCTGGGGGAGCGGTGGGCACCGGGGAGCTGTTTTTT

j_call: TRBJ2-7
v_call: TRBV20-1
d_call: TRBD1
clone_size: -
cdr3_aa: CSARDGQGRYEQYF
cdr3_nt: TGCAGTGCTAGAGATGGACAGGGGAGATACGAGCAGTACTTC

j_call: TRBJ2-1
v_call: TRBV20-1
d_call: TRBD2
clone_size: few
cdr3_aa: CSARSSSGRGNEQFF
cdr3_nt: TGCAGTGCCCGGAGCAGTAGCGGGAGAGGTAATGAGCAGTTCTTC

j_call: TRBJ1-2
v_call: TRBV6-5
d_call: -
clone_size: -
cdr3_aa: CASSYSLSGYGYTF
cdr3_nt: TGTGCCAGCAGTTACTCGTTATCGGGATATGGCTACACCTTC

j_call: TRBJ1-1
v_call: TRBV7-2
d_call: -
clone_size: few
cdr3_aa: CASSPWGANTEAFF
cdr3_nt: TGTGCCAGCAGCCCCTGGGGGGCGAACACTGAAGCTTTCTTT

j_call: TRBJ2-2
v_call: TRBV7-8
d_call: -
clone_size: few
cdr3_aa: CASKRRGRETGELFF
cdr3_nt: TGTGCCAGCAAACGGCGGGGGCGCGAAACCGGGGAGCTGTTTTTT

j_call: TRBJ2-1
v_call: TRBV6-1
d_call: -
clone_size: many
cdr3_aa: CASSEVVDNEQFF
cdr3_nt: TGTGCCAGCAGTGAAGTGGTAGACAATGAGCAGTTCTTC

j_call: TRBJ1-1
v_call: TRBV6-1
d_call: -
clone_size: -
cdr3_aa: CASSITGTSPGDTEAFF
cdr3_nt: TGTGCCAGCAGTATAACCGGGACATCTCCCGGGGACACTGAAGCTTTCTTT

j_call: TRBJ2-1
v_call: TRBV20-1
d_call: TRBD2
clone_size: many
cdr3_aa: CSAGTSGSIGEQFF
cdr3_nt: TGCAGTGCTGGGACTAGCGGGAGTATTGGTGAGCAGTTCTTC

j_call: TRBJ2-1
v_call: TRBV5-1
d_call: -
clone_size: -
cdr3_aa: CASSVEVEQFF
cdr3_nt: TGCGCCAGCAGCGTAGAAGTTGAGCAGTTCTTC

j_call: TRBJ2-3
v_call: TRBV20-1
d_call: -
clone_size: -
cdr3_aa: CSARDQSSGFDTQYF
cdr3_nt: TGCAGTGCTAGAGATCAGTCGTCAGGTTTTGATACGCAGTATTTT

j_call: TRBJ1-6
v_call: TRBV18
d_call: -
clone_size: few
cdr3_aa: CASSPPGQSSPLHF
cdr3_nt: TGTGCCAGCTCACCCCCGGGACAAAGTTCACCCCTCCACTTT

j_call: TRBJ2-7
v_call: TRBV28
d_call: TRBD1
clone_size: -
cdr3_aa: CASRPDRGQGKVYEQYF
cdr3_nt: TGTGCCAGCAGACCAGACCGCGGACAGGGAAAGGTCTACGAGCAGTACTTC

j_call: TRBJ2-5
v_call: TRBV20-1
d_call: TRBD2
clone_size: few
cdr3_aa: CSATSGRAGETQYF
cdr3_nt: TGCAGTGCCACTAGCGGGAGGGCAGGAGAGACCCAGTACTTC